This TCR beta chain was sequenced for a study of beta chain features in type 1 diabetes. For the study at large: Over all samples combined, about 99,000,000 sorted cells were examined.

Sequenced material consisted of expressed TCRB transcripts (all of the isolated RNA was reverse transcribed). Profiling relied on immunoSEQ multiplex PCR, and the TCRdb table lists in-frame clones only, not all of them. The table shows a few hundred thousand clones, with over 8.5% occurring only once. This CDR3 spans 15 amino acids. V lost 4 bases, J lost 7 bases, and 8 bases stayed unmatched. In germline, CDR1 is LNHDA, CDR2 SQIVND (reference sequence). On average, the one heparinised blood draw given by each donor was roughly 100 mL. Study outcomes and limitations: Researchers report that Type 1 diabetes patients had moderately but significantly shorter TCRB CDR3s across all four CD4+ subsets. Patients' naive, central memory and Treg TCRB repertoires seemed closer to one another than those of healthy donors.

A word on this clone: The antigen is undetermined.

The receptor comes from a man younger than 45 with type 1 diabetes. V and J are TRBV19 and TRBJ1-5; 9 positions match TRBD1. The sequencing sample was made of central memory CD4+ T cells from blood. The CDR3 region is CASSTGTGFGQPQHF. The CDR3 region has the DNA TGTGCCAGTAGTACCGGGACAGGGTTTGGGCAGCCCCAGCATTTT. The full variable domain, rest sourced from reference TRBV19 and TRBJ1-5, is DGGITQSPKYLFRKEGQNVTLSCEQNLNHDAMYWYRQDPGQGLRLIYYSQIVNDFQKGDIAEGYSVSREKKESFPLTVTSAQKNPTAFYLCASSTGTGFGQPQHFGDGTRLSIL.